Below, 9 T cell receptor beta chains from the same sample are listed, as sequenced in a study of T-cell memory formation after mild COVID-19. One entry per CDR3 protein, called by TCRdb with MiXCR from the 5' RACE reads. The table lists about 300,000 distinct CDR3 sequences, around 19% of them singletons. The source material was PBMCs or a T cell subset sorted from them (not recorded which). These TCRs come from a man between 18 and 35 years old who had mild COVID-19 (a few samples of this study predate the infection). Cell type and time point are not known.

This clonotype has at least ten counts. The chain carries TRBV7-3 and TRBJ2-5; 8 bases align to TRBD2. The length of the CDR3 is 17 residues. CDR1 SGHTA and CDR2 FQGTGA come from the germline V gene. Trimming cost V 1 base and J 5 bases; bases outside gene matches: 12. CDR3 in DNA: TGTGCCAGCAGCTTAAGGGGACTAGGAGATAGTCCGGAGACCCAGTACTTC. This sequence encodes CASSLRGLGDSPETQYF.

This clonotype was picked up a small number of times. The chain couples TRBV19 to TRBJ1-5, with D possibly matching TRBD1 (6 bases). Trimming took off 7 bases at V and 4 bases at J, with 11 bases between the two ends. The CDR3 is 13 amino acids. The V gene's germline CDR1 is LNHDA and CDR2 SQIVND (reference sequence). CDR3 protein: CASTMDRNQPQHF. In DNA form, the CDR3 reads TGTGCCAGTACCATGGACAGAAATCAGCCCCAGCATTTT.

The chain recombines TRBV19 with TRBJ2-3; D gene unclear. The V and J ends lost 8 bases and 2 bases respectively, with 17 bases between them. Germline loops: CDR1 LNHDA, CDR2 SQIVND (reference sequence). The CDR3 sequence is 15 residues long. The CDR3 is CASQDIFFHTDTQYF. In nucleotides, the CDR3 is TGTGCCAGTCAAGACATTTTTTTCCACACAGATACGCAGTATTTT.

This clonotype was counted between two and nine times. The J gene is TRBJ2-4, the V gene TRBV24-1; D not resolved. CDR1 and CDR2 from the germline V gene are KGHDR and SFDVKD. V was clipped by 5 bases and J by 3 bases, with 7 bases between them. The CDR3 contains 13 residues. Written as DNA, the CDR3 is TGTGCCACCAGTGGAGGTGACAAAAACATTCAGTACTTC. Translated: CATSGGDKNIQYF.

The J gene is TRBJ2-3, the V gene TRBV12-3 or TRBV12-4; possibly TRBD2 for D (6 bases). With 7 bases removed from V and 3 bases from J, the gap between germline ends came to 17 bases. This CDR3 is 15 amino acids long. As DNA, the CDR3 is TGTGCCAGCACCCCGGGACTCCCAGGGACAGATACGCAGTATTTT. Translated: CASTPGLPGTDTQYF.

DNA of the CDR3: TGTGCCAGCAGCAACACCCGGGATGTAGCCAAAAACATTCAGTACTTC. This codes for CASSNTRDVAKNIQYF. The rearrangement uses TRBV7-8 and TRBJ2-4; weak D call: TRBD2 (5 bases). The CDR3 runs 16 residues. CDR1 and CDR2 from the germline V gene are SGHVS and FQNEAQ. Trimming removed 5 bases from V and 0 bases from J, with 14 bases in between.

The genes are TRBV7-2 and TRBJ2-3; 10 positions match TRBD1. Germline CDR1 is SGHTA and CDR2 is FQGNSA. The V and J ends lost 5 bases and 4 bases, in that order; junction bases with no gene match: 6. This CDR3 comprises 15 residues. CDR3 region: CASSRDRGWADTQYF. The CDR3, as DNA: TGTGCCAGCAGCCGGGACAGGGGATGGGCAGATACGCAGTATTTT. Full variable domain (outside the CDR3, taken from reference TRBV7-2 and TRBJ2-3): GAGVSQSPSNKVTEKGKDVELRCDPISGHTALYWYRQSLGQGLEFLIYFQGNSAPDKSGLPSDRFSAERTGGSVSTLTIQRTQQEDSAVYLCASSRDRGWADTQYFGPGTRLTVL.

The chain recombines TRBV24-1 with TRBJ2-3, with D unclear. Trimming took off 8 bases at V and 4 bases at J, with 6 bases between the two ends. This CDR3 region has 11 residues. Per germline, CDR1 KGHDR and CDR2 SFDVKD. CDR3 nucleotide sequence: TGTGCCACCATACAGTCAGATACGCAGTATTTT. Protein product: CATIQSDTQYF.

The V gene is TRBV3-1, the J gene TRBJ1-6; D uncertain. V lost 1 base and J lost 6, with 10 bases in between. The CDR3 loop spans 15 amino acids. Looked up from germline, CDR1 is LGHDT and CDR2 is YNNKEL (reference sequence). Here the CDR3 reads CASSQGGMSNSPLHF. DNA of the CDR3: TGTGCCAGCAGCCAAGGAGGCATGAGTAATTCACCCCTCCACTTT.